These 13 T cell receptor beta chains were all obtained from the same sample, sequenced in a study of early stage breast cancer tumors. The table came from immunoSEQ multiplex PCR; TCRdb's copy has only in-frame clones and leaves some out. The data contain more than 55,000 clones, about three quarters of them singletons. Sequencing was carried out using blood. The receptors stem from a person between 30 and 45 years old with breast cancer.

The V gene is TRBV6-5, the J gene TRBJ2-1; D uncertain. CDR1 is MNHEY, CDR2 SVGAGI, per germline. This CDR3 is built from 14 residues. V shed 8 bases and J shed 5 bases, with 16 bases lying between them. For the CDR3, the DNA is TGTGCCAGCCGAAGCGCGTGGAGCCACAATGAGCAGTTCTTC. Its protein product is CASRSAWSHNEQFF.

This chain links TRBV14 with TRBJ2-3, with D possibly TRBD1 on 6 matching bases. Trimming pared 1 base from V and 6 bases from J, leaving 11 bases between. CDR3 length: 14 amino acids. Germline CDR1 SGHDN, CDR2 FVKESK. Here the CDR3 DNA reads TGTGCCAGCAGCCAAGCACAGGGCCCCGATACGCAGTATTTT. Protein: CASSQAQGPDTQYF.

V and J are TRBV27 and TRBJ2-1; 7 bases match TRBD1. Germline V gene sequence: CDR1 MNHEY, CDR2 SMNVEV (reference sequence). CDR3 length: 15 amino acids. Trimming cost V 7 bases and J 2 bases; bases outside gene matches: 8. The CDR3 sequence: CASTPGTGAYNEQFF. The CDR3 nucleotides read TGTGCCAGCACCCCCGGAACAGGGGCCTACAATGAGCAGTTCTTC.

This clone was seen just once. The V call is TRBV10-1, the J call TRBJ2-1, with 10 bases lining up with TRBD2. Germline loops: CDR1 WNHNN, CDR2 SYGVQD (reference sequence). The CDR3 loop spans 14 amino acids. Trimming at V came to 7 bases and at J to 7 bases, leaving 7 bases not matched to a gene. The CDR3 DNA follows: TGCGCCAGCAAAGCGGGAGGGCCGCATAATGAGCAGTTCTTC. Amino acids: CASKAGGPHNEQFF.

The rearrangement uses TRBV7-7 and TRBJ2-3; D may correspond to TRBD1 or TRBD2 (6 bases each). The germline gives CDR1 SSHAT, CDR2 FNYEAQ (reference sequence). V lost 1 base to trimming and J lost 3 bases, with 8 bases between them. This CDR3 contains 14 residues. The CDR3 is CASSLVGGTDTQYF. The CDR3 nucleotides are TGTGCCAGCAGCTTAGTAGGGGGGACAGATACGCAGTATTTT. The full variable domain, completed using reference TRBV7-7 and TRBJ2-3, is GAGVSQSPRYKVTKRGQDVTLRCDPISSHATLYWYQQALGQGPEFLTYFNYEAQPDKSGLPSDRFSAERPEGSISTLTIQRTEQRDSAMYRCASSLVGGTDTQYFGPGTRLTVL.

The chain carries TRBV5-1 and TRBJ2-1; 10 positions agree with TRBD2. The V gene's germline CDR1 is SGHRS and CDR2 YFSETQ. This CDR3 contains 17 residues. Trimming removed 2 bases from V and 5 bases from J; junction bases left unmatched: 10. CDR3 amino acids: CASSFTSRTSGNNEQFF. The CDR3 nucleotides are TGCGCCAGCAGCTTCACCTCGAGGACTAGCGGAAACAATGAGCAGTTCTTC.

The CDR3 sequence: CASSLGAPLWEQYF. CDR3 DNA: TGTGCCAGCTCCTTGGGGGCTCCCCTATGGGAGCAGTACTTC. The chain has TRBV9 and TRBJ2-7; a weak D match, TRBD1 (6 bases). V was shortened by 7 bases and J by 7 bases, with 21 bases between the two germline ends. The CDR3 sequence is 14 residues long. Per germline, CDR1 SGDLS and CDR2 YYNGEE. Looking up the rest from reference TRBV9 and TRBJ2-7 gives the full variable domain: DSGVTQTPKHLITATGQRVTLRCSPRSGDLSVYWYQQSLDQGLQFLIQYYNGEERAKGNILERFSAQQFPDLHSELNLSSLELGDSALYFCASSLGAPLWEQYFGPGTRLTVT.

The rearrangement joins TRBV19 to TRBJ1-1; D perhaps matches TRBD1 (6 bases). Trimming removed 7 bases at V and 1 base at J, with 25 bases between. Per germline, CDR1 LNHDA and CDR2 SQIVND (reference sequence). The CDR3 length is 18 residues. CDR3 sequence reads: CASNLWGRLDSGNTEAFF. CDR3 bases: TGTGCCAGTAACCTATGGGGCCGGCTGGACAGTGGGAACACTGAAGCTTTCTTT.

In this sample, this clone turned up a few times. The gene calls are TRBV7-9 and TRBJ1-4; 8 bases fit TRBD1. The V gene's germline CDR1 is SEHNR and CDR2 FQNEAQ (reference sequence). This CDR3 is 15 amino acids long. Losses at the gene ends were 6 bases for V and 8 bases for J; bases not matched to a gene: 11. The CDR3 loop is CASSQPGQVVEKLFF. The CDR3 nucleotides are TGTGCCAGCAGTCAACCGGGACAGGTCGTCGAAAAACTGTTTTTT. The full variable domain, completed using reference TRBV7-9 and TRBJ1-4, is DTGVSQNPRHKITKRGQNVTFRCDPISEHNRLYWYRQTLGQGPEFLTYFQNEAQLEKSRLLSDRFSAERPKGSFSTLEIQRTEQGDSAMYLCASSQPGQVVEKLFFGSGTQLSVL.

The rearrangement uses TRBV30 and TRBJ1-2; D remains unclear. The CDR3 totals 12 residues. Looked up from germline, CDR1 is GTSNPN and CDR2 is SVGIG (reference sequence). Trimming cost V 1 base and J 3 bases, with 6 bases left between them. The CDR3 DNA follows: TGTGCCTGGAGTGAACAGCACTATGGCTACACCTTC. Its protein is CAWSEQHYGYTF.

This clone showed up just a few times. The genes are TRBV9 and TRBJ1-1, with D unresolved. With 0 bases removed from V and 2 bases from J, the gap between germline ends came to 8 bases. CDR3 length: 14 amino acids. Germline V lookup: CDR1 SGDLS, CDR2 YYNGEE. In DNA form, the CDR3 reads TGTGCCAGCAGCGTAGGTTGGGCCAACACTGAAGCTTTCTTT. It specifies CASSVGWANTEAFF.

The chain couples TRBV7-2 to TRBJ2-3; the D call may be TRBD1 or TRBD2 (5 bases each). Trimming left V 7 bases short and J 3 bases short, with 14 bases between. This CDR3 spans 14 amino acids. In germline, CDR1 is SGHTA, CDR2 FQGNSA. The CDR3 sequence: CASNRFEGTDTQYF. As DNA, the CDR3 is TGTGCCAGCAACCGGTTTGAGGGGACAGATACGCAGTATTTT.

By frequency in the sample, this clone is large. This chain joins TRBV2 and TRBJ1-2; D not certain. The CDR3 covers 16 residues. The ends were cut back, 3 bases at V and 5 bases at J, with 19 bases in the middle. The V gene's germline CDR1 is SNHLY and CDR2 FYNNEI. CDR3 region: CASSDLPRSGIYGYTF. DNA for the CDR3: TGTGCCAGCAGTGACCTCCCTCGTTCGGGAATTTATGGCTACACCTTC. Supplemented by reference TRBV2 and TRBJ1-2, the full variable domain reads EPEVTQTPSHQVTQMGQEVILRCVPISNHLYFYWYRQILGQKVEFLVSFYNNEISEKSEIFDDQFSVERPDGSNFTLKIRSTKLEDSAMYFCASSDLPRSGIYGYTFGSGTRLTVV.